Shown below are 10 T cell receptor beta chains from a single sample sequenced in a study of cytotoxic CD8 clonotypes in ibrutinib-treated CLL (dated by TCRdb to the early 2020s). To prepare the library, the immunoSEQ multiplex PCR assay was applied. Entries here come from immuneACCESS through TCRdb and include only in-frame sequences with V and J called. Some clones fail to appear in such tables; in the studies checked, an unresolved V gene covers under half of the shortfall, and the cause of the remainder is unknown. Across this sample there are 50,000 to 70,000 clones, with 50% to 70% seen only once. The ten largest make up about 24% of the sample. Taken with the paper, the label for time point translates to: progressive disease on ibrutinib. The sequenced sample was PBMCs, obtained at disease progression, from a patient treated with ibrutinib. The source of these receptors is a human donor with chronic lymphocytic leukemia.

This clone was seen once. This chain links TRBV19 with TRBJ2-7; TRBD2 aligns across 13 bases. V lost 10 bases to trimming and J lost 2 bases; unmatched junction nucleotides: 11. Looked up from germline, CDR1 is LNHDA and CDR2 is SQIVND (reference sequence). This CDR3 contains 16 residues. CDR3 DNA sequence: TGTGCCACTAGCCACCTACTAGCGGGAGGGCCCTACGAGCAGTACTTC. This gives the protein CATSHLLAGGPYEQYF.

This chain connects TRBV5-1 to TRBJ2-7; 9 bases are shared with TRBD1. Trimming removed 0 bases from V and 7 bases from J; junction bases left unmatched: 8. The CDR3 has 15 amino acids. Germline lookup yields CDR1 SGHRS and CDR2 YFSETQ. CDR3 in DNA: TGCGCCAGCAGCTTGGGGGACAGGGACATAGGAGAGCAGTACTTC. Encoded protein: CASSLGDRDIGEQYF.

This clone turned up a few times. The chain uses TRBV5-1 and TRBJ2-7; D might be TRBD2 (6 bases). CDR1 and CDR2 (germline): SGHRS, YFSETQ. The CDR3 runs to 14 residues. V lost 3 bases and J 0 bases, leaving 10 bases between the germline ends. The CDR3 reads CASSSGVSSYEQYF. The CDR3 DNA reads as TGCGCCAGCAGCTCGGGGGTAAGCTCCTACGAGCAGTACTTC.

The chain links TRBV10-3 to TRBJ1-1; D might be TRBD1 (5 bases). Trimming shortened V by 10 bases and J by 1 base, and 16 bases separated the two germline ends. Germline V gene sequence: CDR1 ENHRY, CDR2 SYGVKD. The CDR3 sequence is 14 residues long. CDR3 sequence reads: CATKPDGGNTEAFF. CDR3 coding DNA: TGTGCCACCAAGCCGGACGGGGGGAACACTGAAGCTTTCTTT.

This clone was seen once. The chain is built from TRBV5-1 and TRBJ2-3; D is undetermined. Germline CDR1 SGHRS, CDR2 YFSETQ. Trimming shortened V by 2 bases and J by 1 base, and 8 bases separated the two germline ends. CDR3 length: 14 residues. The CDR3 sequence: CASSLLAGTDTQYF. As DNA, the CDR3 is TGCGCCAGCAGCTTACTCGCTGGCACAGATACGCAGTATTTT.

This rearrangement joins TRBV27 to TRBJ2-7, with D possibly TRBD1 on 5 matching bases. The CDR3 is 11 residues long. Looked up from germline, CDR1 is MNHEY and CDR2 is SMNVEV (reference sequence). Deletions cut 7 bases from V and 3 bases from J, with 7 bases between. The CDR3 sequence is CASKTDYEQYF. The CDR3 DNA reads TGTGCCAGCAAGACAGACTACGAGCAGTACTTC.

V is TRBV2 and J is TRBJ1-1; 8 bases align to TRBD1. Germline values: CDR1 SNHLY, CDR2 FYNNEI. The V gene end was trimmed by 6 bases and the J gene end by 1 base; junction bases not matched to a gene: 1. CDR3 length: 13 residues. The CDR3 region is CASRQGENTEAFF. CDR3 nucleotides: TGTGCCAGCAGACAGGGGGAGAACACTGAAGCTTTCTTT.

This clone appeared a few times. This chain's CDR3 is CASMGQIDTGELFF. DNA for the CDR3: TGTGCCAGCATGGGACAGATCGACACCGGGGAGCTGTTTTTT. The V gene is TRBV28, the J gene TRBJ2-2; 7 bases align to TRBD1. V was pared by 7 bases and J by 3 bases, with 5 bases of the junction left unmatched. The CDR3 is made up of 14 amino acids. Germline V gives CDR1 MDHEN, CDR2 SYDVKM.

This clone was seen at least ten times. The rearrangement links TRBV11-2 to TRBJ1-2; TRBD1 aligns across 7 bases. CDR3 size: 14 residues. Germline V gene sequence: CDR1 SGHAT, CDR2 FQNNGV. Germline trimming cut 5 bases from V and 5 bases from J; bases unmatched to any gene: 8. CDR3 in amino acids: CASSLTGVGYGYTF. CDR3 in DNA: TGTGCCAGCAGCCTCACAGGGGTGGGTTATGGCTACACCTTC.

This chain uses TRBV5-4 with TRBJ2-7, with TRBD2 matching over 7 bases. V shed 0 bases and J 0 bases; nucleotides not matched to a gene: 6. CDR1 is SGHNT and CDR2 is YYREEE in the germline V gene (reference sequence). The CDR3 runs 16 residues. CDR3: CASSLANGGSSYEQYF. CDR3 DNA sequence: TGTGCCAGCAGCTTGGCGAACGGGGGGAGCTCCTACGAGCAGTACTTC.